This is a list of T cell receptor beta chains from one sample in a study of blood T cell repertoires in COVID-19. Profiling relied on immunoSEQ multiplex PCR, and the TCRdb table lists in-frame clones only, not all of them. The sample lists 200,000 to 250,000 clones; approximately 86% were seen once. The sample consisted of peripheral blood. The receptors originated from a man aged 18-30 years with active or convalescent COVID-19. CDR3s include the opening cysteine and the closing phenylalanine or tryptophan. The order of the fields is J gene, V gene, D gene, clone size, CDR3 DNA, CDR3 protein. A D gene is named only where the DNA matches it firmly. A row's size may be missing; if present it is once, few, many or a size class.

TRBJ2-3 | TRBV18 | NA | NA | TGTGCCAGCTCACCACCTTCAAGCACAGATACGCAGTATTTT | CASSPPSSTDTQYF
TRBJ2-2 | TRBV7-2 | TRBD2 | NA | TGTGCCAGCAGCTTAAAGTCAGCGGGAGGATCGGGGACCGGGGAGCTGTTTTTT | CASSLKSAGGSGTGELFF
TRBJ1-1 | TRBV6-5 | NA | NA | TGTGCCAGCAGATTTACCGGGACATCAACCGAAGCTTTCTTT | CASRFTGTSTEAFF
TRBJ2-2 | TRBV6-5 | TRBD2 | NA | TGTGCCAGCAGTTACCGGACTAGCGGGTTGGGCGGGGAGCTGTTTTTT | CASSYRTSGLGGELFF
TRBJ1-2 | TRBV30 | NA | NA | TGTGCCTGGAGTGTACTGGCGGGAAACAACTATGGCTACACCTTC | CAWSVLAGNNYGYTF
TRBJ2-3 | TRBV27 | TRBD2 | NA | TGTGCCAGCAGTTTCAACCCTAGGACTAGCGGGAGGCGTAGCACAGATACGCAGTATTTT | CASSFNPRTSGRRSTDTQYF
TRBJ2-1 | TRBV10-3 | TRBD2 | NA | TGTGCCATCAGTGAGGTGGGGACTAAGAATGAGCAGTTCTTC | CAISEVGTKNEQFF
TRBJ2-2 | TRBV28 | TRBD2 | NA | TGTGCCAGCAGTTTCCGGACTAGCGTGGGCACCGGGGAGCTGTTTTTT | CASSFRTSVGTGELFF
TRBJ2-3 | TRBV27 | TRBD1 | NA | TGTGCCAGCACCACAGGGGGTTTGGCAGATACGCAGTATTTT | CASTTGGLADTQYF
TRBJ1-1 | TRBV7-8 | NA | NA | TGTGCCAGCAGCTCTACCGGGACTGCGAACACTGAAGCTTTCTTT | CASSSTGTANTEAFF
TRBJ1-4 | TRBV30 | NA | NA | TGTGCCTGGAGTGTCCCCGTCCATGAAAAACTGTTTTTT | CAWSVPVHEKLFF
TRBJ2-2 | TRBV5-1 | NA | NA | TGCGCCAGCAGCCCGATACAGGGTGGCACCGGGGAGCTGTTTTTT | CASSPIQGGTGELFF
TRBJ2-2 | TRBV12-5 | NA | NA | TGTGCTAGTGGTTTGGTTCAGAGGGTCGTACCCGGGGAGCTGTTTTTT | CASGLVQRVVPGELFF
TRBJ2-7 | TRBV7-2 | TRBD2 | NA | TGTGCCAGCAGCTTAGCGACGGGAGGTTTGGAGCAGTACTTC | CASSLATGGLEQYF
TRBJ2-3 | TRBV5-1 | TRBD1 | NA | TGCGCCAGCAGCTTCGGGACAGGGGGCAAGGATACGCAGTATTTT | CASSFGTGGKDTQYF
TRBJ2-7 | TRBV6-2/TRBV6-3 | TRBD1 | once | TGTGCCAGCAGTTACGTCGCAGGGGGAAGACTCCTTAGGGAGCAGTACTTC | CASSYVAGGRLLREQYF
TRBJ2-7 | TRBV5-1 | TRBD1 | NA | TGCGCCAGCAGCTTCTCCGGGACAGGGTCGGAGGAGCAGTACTTC | CASSFSGTGSEEQYF
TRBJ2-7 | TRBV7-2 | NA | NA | TGTGCCAGCAGCTTTTTTAGCGGAGACTACGAGCAGTACTTC | CASSFFSGDYEQYF
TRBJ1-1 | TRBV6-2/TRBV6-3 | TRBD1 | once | TGTGCCAGCAGTTACTCGCCGAAGGGACAGGGGGACCAGAACACTGAAGCTTTCTTT | CASSYSPKGQGDQNTEAFF
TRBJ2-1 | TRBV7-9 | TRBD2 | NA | TGTGCCAGCAGCCCCTACTGGACTAGCGGGGACAATGAGCAGTTCTTC | CASSPYWTSGDNEQFF
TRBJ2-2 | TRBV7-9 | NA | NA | TGTGCCGCAATTTGGGCAGCGAACACCGGGGAGCTGTTTTTT | CAAIWAANTGELFF
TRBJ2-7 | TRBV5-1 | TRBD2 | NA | TGCGCCAGCAGCTGGACAATAGCGGGTGGGGGGTCCTACGAGCAGTACTTC | CASSWTIAGGGSYEQYF
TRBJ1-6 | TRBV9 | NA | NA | TGTGCCAGCAGCGTCACTGGGAGCTCCTATAATTCACCCCTCCACTTT | CASSVTGSSYNSPLHF
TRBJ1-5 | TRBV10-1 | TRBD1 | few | TGCGCCAGCAGCCGGACAGGGATTAATCAGCCCCAGCATTTT | CASSRTGINQPQHF
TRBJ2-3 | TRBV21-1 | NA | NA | TGTGCCAGCAGCAAAGAGGGGGGCAGGGGGCTTCGAGATACGCAGTATTTT | CASSKEGGRGLRDTQYF
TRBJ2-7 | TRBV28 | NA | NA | TGTGCCAGCTCGGGTAACGGCGGTAGCGGCCTGGTTTGGTACGAGCAGTACTTC | CASSGNGGSGLVWYEQYF
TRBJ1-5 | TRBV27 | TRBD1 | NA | TGTGCCAGCAGTCGAGGGACAGGGGCGAGTCAGCCCCAGCATTTT | CASSRGTGASQPQHF
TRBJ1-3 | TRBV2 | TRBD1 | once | TGTGCCAGCAGTGAAGAGGGGGCAGCCCTCGGGAACACCATATATTTT | CASSEEGAALGNTIYF
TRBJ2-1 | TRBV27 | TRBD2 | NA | TGTGCCAGCAGTTCTTCCTTAGCGGGAGAGTACCACAATGAGCAGTTCTTC | CASSSSLAGEYHNEQFF
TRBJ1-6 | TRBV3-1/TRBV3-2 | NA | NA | TGTGCCAGCAGCCCAAGACAGGATTCACCCCTCCACTTT | CASSPRQDSPLHF
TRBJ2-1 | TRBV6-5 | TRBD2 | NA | TGTGCCAGCAGGAGCGGGGCTGGCGGTTCGTTCTTC | CASRSGAGGSFF
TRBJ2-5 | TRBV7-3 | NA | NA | TGTGCCAGCAGCTTGTCTAGCTTAGCGGAGACCCAGTACTTC | CASSLSSLAETQYF
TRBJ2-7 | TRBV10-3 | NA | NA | TGTGCCATTGGTCCCCGGACTCTATTTAACGAGCAGTACTTC | CAIGPRTLFNEQYF
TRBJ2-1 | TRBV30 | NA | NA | TGTGCCTGGAGTCACAGCGGCTACTACAATGAGCAGTTCTTC | CAWSHSGYYNEQFF
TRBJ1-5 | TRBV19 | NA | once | TGTGCCAGTAGTACGACAGATTATAGCAATCAGCCCCAGCATTTT | CASSTTDYSNQPQHF
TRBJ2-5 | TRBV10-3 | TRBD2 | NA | TGTGCCATCAGTGAGTCGTCTAGCGGGAGTCGAGAGACCCAGTACTTC | CAISESSSGSRETQYF
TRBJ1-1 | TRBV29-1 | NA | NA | TGCAGCGTTCAAGTCTGGAGCACTGAAGCTTTCTTT | CSVQVWSTEAFF
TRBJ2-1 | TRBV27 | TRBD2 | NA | TGTGCCAGCAGTTTAGTCGGTGCGGGAGGGATGGCCAATATCTATGAGCAGTTCTTC | CASSLVGAGGMANIYEQFF